Here is one T cell receptor beta chain with its context. The antigen is undetermined. PCR was performed using 60 Vbeta and 13 Jbeta primers. The data were produced by immunoSEQ multiplex PCR, yet TCRdb's version contains in-frame clones alone and is incomplete. The sample yields some 150,000 clones, about four fifths seen once. CDR3 length: 13 residues. Trimming took 2 bases from V and 5 from J; bases not matched to a gene: 1. Germline CDR1 reads SGHNT; CDR2 reads YYREEE (reference sequence). The data originate from a study of cytomegalovirus exposure and HLA in healthy donors. Findings and caveats of the study: The classifier was said to identify cytomegalovirus status with high specificity and sensitivity. A previous analysis found most TCR beta V segments productive roughly 90% or roughly 30% of the time. Under 20,000 TCR beta sequences were associated with HLA alleles at 0.05 false discovery rate in a later analysis.

Specimen: PBMCs. The chain uses TRBV5-4 and TRBJ2-3, with 8 nucleotides matching TRBD1. The clonotype comes from a man aged 50 to 60 in good health and CMV-seropositive. CDR3 in amino acids: CASSLQGEDTQYF. DNA for the CDR3: TGTGCCAGCAGCTTACAGGGGGAAGATACGCAGTATTTT. Using reference TRBV5-4 and TRBJ2-3 for the parts outside the CDR3, the full variable domain is ETGVTQSPTHLIKTRGQQVTLRCSSQSGHNTVSWYQQALGQGPQFIFQYYREEENGRGNFPPRFSGLQFPNYSSELNVNALELDDSALYLCASSLQGEDTQYFGPGTRLTVL.